This T cell receptor (beta chain) originates from a study of persistence of HIV-infected CD4 T cells. The study's findings and limits: CMV- and Gag-responding cells had lower TCRbeta richness than CD3/CD28-responding cells.

Cells were stimulated with overlapping HIV-1 Gag 15-mer peptides. Sorting of responding CD4+ T cells relied on upregulated CD40 ligand together with CD69. Inclusion required CMV-positive serology and CD4+ counts above 400 cells/uL. PBMCs were depleted of CD8+ T cells before stimulation. Germline V gene data show CDR1 as SSHAT and CDR2 as FNYEAQ (reference sequence). V was clipped by 2 bases and J by 1 base, with 6 bases between them. The CDR3 runs 13 residues. This was the immunoSEQ version 4 assay in survey mode. The method was immunoSEQ multiplex PCR; TCRdb's version includes in-frame clones alone and lacks a portion of them. Among about 27,000 clones listed, roughly 70% were seen once. A remark on this clone: The antigen is unknown.

This rearrangement joins TRBV7-7 to TRBJ2-7; D is uncertain. The sequences come from CD4+ T cells sorted from PBMCs after roughly 18-hour stimulation, collected from a patient who received antiretroviral therapy. This clonotype originated in an adult man with HIV who was CMV-seropositive. The CDR3 region has the DNA TGTGCCAGCAGCTTAAGTGGGTCCTACGAGCAGTACTTC. The encoded protein is CASSLSGSYEQYF.